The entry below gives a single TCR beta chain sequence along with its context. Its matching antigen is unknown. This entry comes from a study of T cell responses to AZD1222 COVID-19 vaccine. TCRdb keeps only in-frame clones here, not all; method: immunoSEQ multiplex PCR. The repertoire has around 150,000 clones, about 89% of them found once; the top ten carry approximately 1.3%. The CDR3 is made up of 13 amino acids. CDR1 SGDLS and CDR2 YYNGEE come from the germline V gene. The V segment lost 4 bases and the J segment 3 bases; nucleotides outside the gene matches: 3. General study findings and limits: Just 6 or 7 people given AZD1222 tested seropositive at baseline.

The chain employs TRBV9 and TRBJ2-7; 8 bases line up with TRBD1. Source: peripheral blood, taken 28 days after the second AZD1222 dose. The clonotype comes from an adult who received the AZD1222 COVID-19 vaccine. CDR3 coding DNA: TGTGCCAGCAGCACAACAGGGGGCTACGAGCAGTACTTC. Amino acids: CASSTTGGYEQYF.